One and the same sample provided the 19 T cell receptor beta chains below, sequenced in a study of blood T cell repertoires in COVID-19. Only in-frame clones appear in the TCRdb table, and some are missing; sequencing was by immunoSEQ multiplex PCR. The sample contains some 41,000 clones, over 75% of which appear only once. Input material: peripheral blood. The receptors here all came from a man aged 35 to 55 with active or convalescent COVID-19.

This clone was detected only once. The rearrangement joins TRBV28 to TRBJ1-1; weak D call: TRBD1 (6 bases). Germline CDR1 and CDR2: MDHEN and SYDVKM. The CDR3 covers 14 residues. The ends were cut back, 4 bases at V and 1 base at J, with 10 bases in the middle. CDR3 sequence: CASSSGGPNTEAFF. The CDR3 bases are TGTGCCAGCAGTTCGGGGGGGCCGAACACTGAAGCTTTCTTT.

The chain joins TRBV28 to TRBJ1-1; no definite D call. This CDR3 contains 16 residues. The germline CDR1 and CDR2 sequences are MDHEN and SYDVKM. V was pared by 2 bases and J by 1 base, with 14 bases between. The CDR3 reads CASSLNGMAGNTEAFF. The CDR3 DNA reads TGTGCCAGCAGTTTAAACGGCATGGCGGGGAACACTGAAGCTTTCTTT.

This chain connects TRBV29-1 to TRBJ1-3; D not resolved. CDR1 is SQVTM and CDR2 is ANQGSEA in the germline V gene. With 0 bases removed from V and 0 bases from J, the gap between germline ends came to 6 bases. This CDR3 is 14 amino acids long. Written as DNA, the CDR3 is TGCAGCGTTGAAGATGCGGACTCTGGAAACACCATATATTTT. Protein sequence: CSVEDADSGNTIYF.

This clone has only one observation. This chain links TRBV5-6 with TRBJ1-5; 7 bases align to TRBD1. The junction had 2 bases not matched to a gene; V was cut back by 0 bases and J by 5 bases. CDR1 is SGHDT and CDR2 is YYEEEE in the germline V gene. This CDR3 is 14 amino acids long. CDR3 sequence (DNA): TGTGCCAGCAGCTTGGGAGGGGGCCATCAGCCCCAGCATTTT. It encodes CASSLGGGHQPQHF.

The chain employs TRBV12-3 or TRBV12-4 and TRBJ2-7, with 10 bases aligning to TRBD1. The trim removed 7 bases at V and 3 bases at J, leaving 3 bases unmatched. This CDR3 is built from 13 residues. The CDR3 DNA is TGTGCCAGCATGGGACAGGGGAACTACGAGCAGTACTTC. Residues: CASMGQGNYEQYF.

The gene calls are TRBV3-1 (or the pseudogene TRBV3-2) and TRBJ2-1; 9 positions match TRBD1. Trimming cost V 5 bases and J 2 bases; bases outside gene matches: 7. The germline gives CDR1 LGHDT, CDR2 YNNKEL (reference sequence). The CDR3 covers 16 residues. For the CDR3, the DNA is TGTGCCAGCAGCTCTGGGACAGGGCCTACCTACAATGAGCAGTTCTTC. As protein: CASSSGTGPTYNEQFF.

This clone was observed a single time. The V call is TRBV9, the J call TRBJ2-7; D ambiguous. V dropped 3 bases and J dropped 3 bases, with 13 bases sitting between them. Germline CDR1 reads SGDLS; CDR2 reads YYNGEE. The CDR3 is made up of 14 amino acids. The CDR3 reads CASSADYGVYEQYF. In DNA form, the CDR3 reads TGTGCCAGCAGCGCGGATTACGGAGTCTACGAGCAGTACTTC. Variable domain in full (rest from reference TRBV9 and TRBJ2-7): DSGVTQTPKHLITATGQRVTLRCSPRSGDLSVYWYQQSLDQGLQFLIQYYNGEERAKGNILERFSAQQFPDLHSELNLSSLELGDSALYFCASSADYGVYEQYFGPGTRLTVT.

V gene TRBV5-1 combines with J gene TRBJ1-1; 8 positions match TRBD1. The CDR3 loop spans 14 amino acids. Germline loops: CDR1 SGHRS, CDR2 YFSETQ. The V and J ends lost 4 bases and 3 bases, in that order; junction bases with no gene match: 5. The DNA of the CDR3 is TGCGCCAGCAGCCCCCAGGGGGCCTACACTGAAGCTTTCTTT. Translating gives CASSPQGAYTEAFF.

CDR3 protein: CATSRDPGQVCEQYF. The CDR3, as DNA: TGTGCCACCAGCAGAGATCCGGGACAGGTCTGCGAGCAGTACTTC. The chain uses TRBV15 and TRBJ2-7; 8 nucleotides match TRBD1. V shed 0 bases and J 6 bases; nucleotides not matched to a gene: 7. The CDR3 runs 15 residues. Germline V CDR1 and CDR2: LNHNV, YYDKDF (reference sequence).

In this sample, this clone turned up once. The chain joins TRBV10-3 to TRBJ2-1, with 13 bases lining up with TRBD2. Germline V gene data show CDR1 as ENHRY and CDR2 as SYGVKD. The V gene end was trimmed by 3 bases and the J gene end by 6 bases; junction bases not matched to a gene: 11. The CDR3 is 18 amino acids. The CDR3 bases are TGTGCCATCAGTGACCGCGGGACTAGCGGGGCCCCTGGCAATGAGCAGTTCTTC. This encodes CAISDRGTSGAPGNEQFF.

The rearrangement links TRBV27 to TRBJ2-7; 13 bases are a match to TRBD2. The CDR3 length is 18 residues. Germline-derived CDR1 and CDR2 are MNHEY and SMNVEV (reference sequence). The trim removed 3 bases at V and 3 bases at J, leaving 11 bases unmatched. DNA of the CDR3: TGTGCCAGCAGTTTGGCCCGGACTAGCGGGGGACCCATCTACGAGCAGTACTTC. Its protein product is CASSLARTSGGPIYEQYF.

The chain has TRBV19 and TRBJ1-3; D is undetermined. V shed 5 bases and J shed 3 bases, with 17 bases lying between them. The V gene's germline CDR1 is LNHDA and CDR2 SQIVND (reference sequence). The CDR3 runs 16 residues. The CDR3 DNA follows: TGTGCCAGTAGTCGGGGAGCAGGATCACTTGGAAACACCATATATTTT. Its protein is CASSRGAGSLGNTIYF.

The gene calls are TRBV30 and TRBJ2-3; no reliable D call. The germline CDR1 and CDR2 sequences are GTSNPN and SVGIG (reference sequence). The CDR3 consists of 12 residues. Trimming shortened V by 0 bases and J by 4 bases, and 5 bases separated the two germline ends. The CDR3 is CAWSVQADTQYF. The DNA for the CDR3 is TGTGCCTGGAGTGTCCAGGCAGATACGCAGTATTTT.

This chain joins TRBV30 and TRBJ2-2; 13 bases fit TRBD2. The CDR3 consists of 14 residues. Germline V gene data show CDR1 as GTSNPN and CDR2 as SVGIG (reference sequence). The V gene end was trimmed by 0 bases and the J gene end by 11 bases; junction bases not matched to a gene: 3. DNA of the CDR3: TGTGCCTGGAGTGTACGACTAGCGGGGGGTGAGCTGTTTTTT. Protein product: CAWSVRLAGGELFF.

The chain carries TRBV5-1 and TRBJ1-6; 11 bases line up with TRBD1. Germline V lookup: CDR1 SGHRS, CDR2 YFSETQ. The CDR3 is 14 amino acids. With 3 bases clipped from V and 8 bases from J, the junction kept 1 base outside the gene matches. The CDR3 region has the DNA TGCGCCAGCAGCTGGACAGGGGGCGATTCACCCCTCCACTTT. This encodes CASSWTGGDSPLHF.

The chain links TRBV5-1 to TRBJ2-1; 8 bases align to TRBD2. Germline CDR1 and CDR2: SGHRS and YFSETQ. The CDR3 contains 16 residues. Trimming removed 2 bases from V and 4 bases from J; junction bases left unmatched: 8. CDR3 region: CASSFLTSDPYNEQFF. CDR3 nucleotides: TGCGCCAGCAGCTTTTTGACTAGCGACCCGTACAATGAGCAGTTCTTC.

This clone was seen only a few times. The rearrangement joins TRBV7-6 to TRBJ2-7; weak D call: TRBD1 (6 bases). The CDR3 is 15 residues long. V lost 2 bases to trimming and J lost 2 bases, with 13 bases between them. Germline CDR1 SGHVS, CDR2 FNYEAQ. The CDR3 loop reads CASSLSSTGAYEQYF. CDR3 sequence (DNA): TGTGCCAGCAGCTTATCATCGACAGGAGCCTACGAGCAGTACTTC. Supplemented by reference TRBV7-6 and TRBJ2-7, the full variable domain reads GAGVSQSPRYKVTKRGQDVALRCDPISGHVSLYWYRQALGQGPEFLTYFNYEAQQDKSGLPNDRFSAERPEGSISTLTIQRTEQRDSAMYRCASSLSSTGAYEQYFGPGTRLTVT.

The CDR3 sequence: CAWSVLGGGYTF. CDR3 nucleotides: TGTGCCTGGAGTGTACTAGGGGGTGGCTACACCTTC. The chain has TRBV30 and TRBJ1-2; D perhaps matches TRBD1 (6 bases). Germline assignment: CDR1 GTSNPN and CDR2 SVGIG (reference sequence). Trimming took off 0 bases at V and 7 bases at J, with 9 bases between the two ends. This CDR3 has 12 residues.

This clone was detected ten times or more. The CDR3 DNA is TGCAGCGTGGTGCAGGGCTACGAGCAGTACTTC. Its protein product is CSVVQGYEQYF. V gene TRBV29-1 combines with J gene TRBJ2-7; D possibly corresponds to TRBD1 (5 bases). This CDR3 comprises 11 residues. V dropped 6 bases and J dropped 3 bases, with 9 bases sitting between them. The germline V gene encodes CDR1 SQVTM and CDR2 ANQGSEA.